A single sample gave rise to the 20 T cell receptor beta chains below, sequenced in a study of blood T cell repertoires in COVID-19 (dated by TCRdb to between 2020 and 2021). Receptor amplification or capture employed the immunoSEQ multiplex PCR assay. TCRdb obtained this table from immuneACCESS and retained in-frame rearrangements with V and J assigned. These tables miss some clones; where compared with another copy, unresolved V genes account for less than half of the shortfall, and the remainder is unexplained. Here the sample has a few hundred thousand clones; 80% to 90% occur a single time. The top ten clones comprise 0.95% to 1.5% of the sample. Sequenced sample: peripheral blood. These receptors came from a man aged 40-50 years with acute or convalescent COVID-19.

The chain joins TRBV11-2 to TRBJ2-7; 13 bases fit TRBD2. Germline V gene lookup returns CDR1 SGHAT and CDR2 FQNNGV. The trim removed 4 bases at V and 1 base at J, leaving 4 bases unmatched. The CDR3 covers 16 residues. This chain's CDR3 is CASSSRLAGGSYEQYF. In DNA, the CDR3 is TGTGCCAGCAGCTCCCGACTAGCGGGAGGATCCTACGAGCAGTACTTC.

This chain joins TRBV20-1 and TRBJ1-2; D perhaps matches TRBD1 (6 bases). V lost 5 bases and J lost 8, with 12 bases in between. The CDR3 totals 11 residues. The germline CDR1 and CDR2 sequences are DFQATT and SNEGSKA (reference sequence). As DNA, the CDR3 is TGCAGTGCTGGGTCAGGGGAAGGCTACACCTTC. Translation: CSAGSGEGYTF.

The CDR3 spells CASSIRTASYGYTF. CDR3 nucleotide sequence: TGTGCCAGTAGTATCCGAACTGCTTCCTATGGCTACACCTTC. The V and J genes are TRBV19 and TRBJ1-2; D uncertain. CDR1 LNHDA and CDR2 SQIVND come from the germline V gene (reference sequence). Trimming stripped 3 bases from V and 4 bases from J, with 12 bases between. This CDR3 spans 14 amino acids.

The chain joins TRBV9 to TRBJ2-1, with TRBD2 matching 14 bases. This CDR3 is 17 amino acids long. CDR1 and CDR2 (germline): SGDLS, YYNGEE. Trimming removed 3 bases from V and 1 base from J; junction bases left unmatched: 3. CDR3 in DNA: TGTGCCAGCAGCGGGACTAGCGGGGGGCGTTCCTACAATGAGCAGTTCTTC. Encoded protein: CASSGTSGGRSYNEQFF.

This clone has just one count. V and J are TRBV5-5 and TRBJ2-6; TRBD2 matches 13 bases. Germline CDR1 SGHKS, CDR2 YYEKEE (reference sequence). This CDR3 is 19 amino acids long. The ends lost 0 bases at V and 0 bases at J; junction bases unmatched: 3. In DNA form, the CDR3 reads TGTGCCAGCAGCTTGGCGGGACTAGCGGGAAGCTCTGGGGCCAACGTCCTGACTTTC. Protein: CASSLAGLAGSSGANVLTF.

The gene calls are TRBV27 and TRBJ2-6; D is possibly TRBD1 (5 bases). This CDR3 is 17 amino acids long. Germline V gene data show CDR1 as MNHEY and CDR2 as SMNVEV (reference sequence). V was cut by 5 bases and J by 1 base, with 15 bases left in between. CDR3 amino acids: CASSHSPRVSGANVLTF. The CDR3 region has the DNA TGTGCCAGCAGTCACAGCCCCAGGGTTTCTGGGGCCAACGTCCTGACTTTC.

This clone was seen once. The chain is built from TRBV28 and TRBJ2-3; 8 bases are shared with TRBD1. The CDR3 loop spans 15 amino acids. The V segment lost 5 bases and the J segment 2 bases; nucleotides outside the gene matches: 6. Germline loops: CDR1 MDHEN, CDR2 SYDVKM. The CDR3 sequence: CASSPTGEITDTQYF. For the CDR3, the DNA is TGTGCCAGCAGTCCGACAGGGGAGATCACAGATACGCAGTATTTT.

The chain couples TRBV11-2 to TRBJ2-1; the match to TRBD2 covers 7 bases. CDR1 SGHAT and CDR2 FQNNGV come from the germline V gene. This CDR3 region has 15 residues. With V trimmed by 5 bases and J by 4 bases, 8 bases remained unmatched. The CDR3 spells CASSPVGGEYNEQFF. The CDR3 DNA sequence: TGTGCCAGCAGCCCCGTTGGGGGGGAATACAATGAGCAGTTCTTC.

This clone was detected once. This CDR3 is CASSKNRGKQETQYF. Here the CDR3 DNA reads TGTGCCAGCAGCAAGAACAGGGGGAAACAAGAGACCCAGTACTTC. The chain has TRBV7-6 and TRBJ2-5; TRBD1 aligns across 8 bases. Germline V gene lookup returns CDR1 SGHVS and CDR2 FNYEAQ. The CDR3 has 15 residues. Trimming removed 5 bases from V and 2 bases from J; junction bases left unmatched: 7. Together with reference TRBV7-6 and TRBJ2-5, the CDR3 gives the full variable domain: GAGVSQSPRYKVTKRGQDVALRCDPISGHVSLYWYRQALGQGPEFLTYFNYEAQQDKSGLPNDRFSAERPEGSISTLTIQRTEQRDSAMYRCASSKNRGKQETQYFGPGTRLLVL.

The J gene is TRBJ1-1, the V gene TRBV5-4; TRBD1 matches at 11 bases. V shed 2 bases and J 5 bases; nucleotides not matched to a gene: 5. The CDR3 is 15 amino acids. Germline V lookup: CDR1 SGHNT, CDR2 YYREEE (reference sequence). The CDR3 loop is CASSFRGTGGTEAFF. The CDR3 DNA sequence: TGTGCCAGCAGCTTCCGCGGGACAGGGGGGACTGAAGCTTTCTTT.

V usage is TRBV18 and J usage is TRBJ2-1, with TRBD2 identical over 15 bases. Germline V gene data show CDR1 as KGHSH and CDR2 as LQKENI. V shed 8 bases, J shed 8 bases, and the junction held 7 bases outside the gene matches. This CDR3 region has 15 residues. CDR3 loop: CASTGTSGGPDEQFF. The CDR3 DNA follows: TGTGCCAGCACCGGGACTAGCGGGGGGCCCGATGAGCAGTTCTTC.

The chain links TRBV10-2 to TRBJ2-7; 10 bases map to TRBD1. The junction had 6 bases not matched to a gene; V was cut back by 6 bases and J by 7 bases. Per the germline V gene, CDR1 is WSHSY and CDR2 is SAAADI. CDR3 length: 13 amino acids. The CDR3 loop reads CASRAGTGEEQYF. Written as DNA, the CDR3 is TGCGCCAGCAGGGCCGGGACAGGGGAAGAGCAGTACTTC.

V usage is TRBV28 and J usage is TRBJ2-5; TRBD2 matches at 9 bases. CDR1 MDHEN and CDR2 SYDVKM come from the germline V gene. J was trimmed by 4 bases and V by 2 bases; bases with no gene match: 5. CDR3 length: 15 residues. CDR3 DNA sequence: TGTGCCAGCAGTTTAGGGCGGGGGGGTCTAGAGACCCAGTACTTC. Its translation: CASSLGRGGLETQYF.

The rearrangement uses TRBV2 and TRBJ1-2; 7 bases fit TRBD1. V was clipped by 5 bases and J by 6 bases; unmatched bases: 3. CDR3 length: 12 residues. Germline V lookup: CDR1 SNHLY, CDR2 FYNNEI. CDR3 residues: CASSSQGDGYTF. The CDR3 nucleotides read TGTGCCAGCAGTAGTCAGGGGGATGGCTACACCTTC.

Here the CDR3 reads CASSLALGTGTYEQYF. CDR3 nucleotides: TGTGCCAGCAGCTTAGCGCTCGGGACAGGAACTTACGAGCAGTACTTC. V is TRBV7-6 and J is TRBJ2-7, with 8 bases that match TRBD1. The CDR3 is made up of 16 amino acids. Germline CDR1 and CDR2: SGHVS and FNYEAQ. Germline trimming cut 0 bases from V and 4 bases from J; bases unmatched to any gene: 8.

V and J are TRBV9 and TRBJ2-4, with 7 bases matching TRBD1. Looked up from germline, CDR1 is SGDLS and CDR2 is YYNGEE. The V gene end was trimmed by 0 bases and the J gene end by 2 bases; junction bases not matched to a gene: 5. CDR3 length: 16 amino acids. CDR3 amino acids: CASSVGAGGPKNIQYF. The CDR3 nucleotides are TGTGCCAGCAGCGTAGGGGCAGGGGGTCCCAAAAACATTCAGTACTTC.

The rearrangement links TRBV28 to TRBJ1-5; 9 bases map to TRBD1. The CDR3 is 14 amino acids. Germline trimming cut 5 bases from V and 8 bases from J; bases unmatched to any gene: 7. Germline-derived CDR1 and CDR2 are MDHEN and SYDVKM. The CDR3 nucleotides are TGTGCCAGCAGTCCTCCGACAGGGGGGGAGCCCCAGCATTTT. Residues: CASSPPTGGEPQHF.

This chain links TRBV24-1 with TRBJ2-1; D call uncertain. CDR3 size: 15 residues. CDR1 KGHDR and CDR2 SFDVKD come from the germline V gene. Deletions cut 1 base from V and 0 bases from J, with 6 bases between. Written as DNA, the CDR3 is TGTGCCACCAGTGATTTTGGCAGCTCCTACAATGAGCAGTTCTTC. The encoded protein is CATSDFGSSYNEQFF.

The chain recombines TRBV11-2 with TRBJ2-3; D might be TRBD1 (6 bases). Trimming removed 4 bases at V and 6 bases at J, with 20 bases between. Germline V gene lookup returns CDR1 SGHAT and CDR2 FQNNGV. CDR3 length equals 16 residues. Here the CDR3 reads CASSWANTGNPDTQYF. The CDR3 coding sequence is TGTGCCAGCAGCTGGGCAAACACAGGGAATCCGGATACGCAGTATTTT.

The chain uses TRBV29-1 and TRBJ2-1; 7 bases are shared with TRBD1. CDR3 length equals 15 residues. The germline V gene encodes CDR1 SQVTM and CDR2 ANQGSEA. The CDR3 spells CSSNAGTVSYNEQFF. CDR3 DNA: TGCAGTTCTAATGCAGGGACAGTCTCCTACAATGAGCAGTTCTTC.